The clone carrying this T cell receptor beta chain was detected only a few times. Its antigen is undetermined. This record belongs to a study of cytomegalovirus exposure and HLA in healthy donors. Study-wide context: Both the 95 to 150 validation repertoires and the roughly 700 first-cohort repertoires used the same platform, as reported by a later analysis.

The approximately 120-subject validation cohort, separate from the approximately 670-subject first cohort, included the donors. Measured with immunoSEQ multiplex PCR; TCRdb has only the in-frame clones, and not every one. The sample consists of about 330,000 clones, approximately 90% of them appearing once. Germline V gene lookup returns CDR1 SGDLS and CDR2 YYNGEE. The CDR3 spans 14 residues. Between the trimmed V and J ends, which lost 1 base and 2 bases, there was a span of 9 bases. General study results and limits: TCR beta chains numbering under 200 were designated cytomegalovirus-associated. Generally TCR sequences proved uncommon, though certain public TCRs appeared in numerous donors.

The chain is built from TRBV9 and TRBJ1-1; D is unclear. Sequencing was carried out using PBMCs. The source of this sequence is a woman younger than 30 in good health and CMV-seronegative. The CDR3 loop is CASSVSGGNTEAFF. DNA of the CDR3: TGTGCCAGCAGCGTAAGTGGCGGTAACACTGAAGCTTTCTTT.